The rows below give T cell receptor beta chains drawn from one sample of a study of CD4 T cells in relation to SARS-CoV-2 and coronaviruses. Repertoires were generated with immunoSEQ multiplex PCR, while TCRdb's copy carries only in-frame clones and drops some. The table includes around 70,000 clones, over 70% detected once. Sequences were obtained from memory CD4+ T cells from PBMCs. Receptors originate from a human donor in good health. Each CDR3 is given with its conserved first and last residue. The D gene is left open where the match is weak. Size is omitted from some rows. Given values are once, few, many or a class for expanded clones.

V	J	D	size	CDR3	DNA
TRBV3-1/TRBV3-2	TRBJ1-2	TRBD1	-	CASSQGDRGPGYTF	TGTGCCAGCAGCCAAGGAGACAGGGGACCTGGCTACACCTTC
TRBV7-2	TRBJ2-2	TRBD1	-	CASSRQGGELFF	TGTGCCAGCAGCCGACAGGGCGGGGAGCTGTTTTTT
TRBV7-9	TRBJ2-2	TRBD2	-	CASSLRAGGTGELFF	TGTGCCAGCAGCCTCCGTGCGGGAGGCACCGGGGAGCTGTTTTTT
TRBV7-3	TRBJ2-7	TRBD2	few	CASSQTSSGEQYF	TGTGCCAGCAGCCAAACCTCTAGCGGCGAGCAGTACTTC
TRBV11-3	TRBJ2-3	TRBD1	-	CASSLGQGLGAHTDTQYF	TGTGCCAGCAGCCTCGGACAGGGGTTGGGGGCCCACACAGATACGCAGTATTTT
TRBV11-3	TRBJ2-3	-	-	CASSPQGLSTDTQYF	TGTGCCAGCAGCCCTCAGGGGTTAAGCACAGATACGCAGTATTTT
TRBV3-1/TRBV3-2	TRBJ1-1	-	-	CASSQFVSSWLAFF	TGTGCCAGCAGCCAATTCGTCAGCTCTTGGCTCGCTTTCTTT
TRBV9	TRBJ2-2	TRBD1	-	CASSGGQGLGELFF	TGTGCCAGCAGCGGCGGACAGGGGCTAGGGGAGCTGTTTTTT
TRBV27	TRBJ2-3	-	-	CASSLEVPGSADTQYF	TGTGCCAGCAGTTTAGAAGTTCCAGGGTCGGCAGATACGCAGTATTTT
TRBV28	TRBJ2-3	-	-	CASSFGFGGARGTDTQYF	TGTGCCAGCAGTTTCGGGTTCGGGGGCGCGAGGGGCACAGATACGCAGTATTTT
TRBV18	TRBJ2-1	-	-	CASSNYNEQFF	TGTGCCAGCTCAAACTACAATGAGCAGTTCTTC
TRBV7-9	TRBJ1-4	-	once	CASSPLSHNEKLFF	TGTGCCAGCAGCCCTCTCTCCCATAATGAAAAACTGTTTTTT
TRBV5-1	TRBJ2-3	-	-	CASSLVGASTDTQYF	TGCGCCAGCAGCTTGGTCGGGGCCAGCACAGATACGCAGTATTTT
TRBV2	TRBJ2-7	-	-	CASSVIQGAEQYF	TGTGCCAGCAGTGTAATCCAGGGTGCCGAGCAGTACTTC
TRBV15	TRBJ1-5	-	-	CASAEGDLQPQHF	TGTGCCTCCGCAGAAGGGGACTTACAGCCCCAGCATTTT
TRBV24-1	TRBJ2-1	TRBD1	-	CATSDEDRGDNEQFF	TGTGCCACCAGTGACGAGGACAGGGGGGACAATGAGCAGTTCTTC
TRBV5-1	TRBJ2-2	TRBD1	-	CASSSNSRGRRTGELFF	TGCGCCAGCAGCTCGAATTCCAGGGGGCGTCGCACCGGGGAGCTGTTTTTT
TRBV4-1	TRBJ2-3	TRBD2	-	CASTLTGGAATDTQYF	TGCGCCAGCACCCTCACCGGGGGGGCTGCCACAGATACGCAGTATTTT
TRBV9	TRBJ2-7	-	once	CASSPGRRVSLCYEQYF	TGTGCCAGCAGCCCCGGCCGGAGAGTTTCCCTTTGCTACGAGCAGTACTTC
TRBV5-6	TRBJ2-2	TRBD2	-	CASSPAGGDTGELFF	TGTGCCAGCAGCCCAGCGGGAGGGGACACCGGGGAGCTGTTTTTT
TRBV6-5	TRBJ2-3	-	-	CASSRTTEVGTQYF	TGTGCCAGCAGCCGGACTACCGAAGTTGGTACGCAGTATTTT
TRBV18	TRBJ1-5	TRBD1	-	CASSSDGQVNQPQHF	TGTGCCAGCTCATCGGACGGACAGGTCAATCAGCCCCAGCATTTT
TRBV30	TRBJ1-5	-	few	CAWASGGVSVQHF	TGTGCCTGGGCCTCCGGGGGGGTAAGTGTTCAGCATTTT
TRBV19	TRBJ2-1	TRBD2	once	CASSEGRAGNEQFF	TGTGCCAGTAGCGAGGGGAGGGCAGGCAATGAGCAGTTCTTC
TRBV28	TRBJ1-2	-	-	CASRPGGYGYTF	TGTGCCAGCAGACCCGGGGGCTATGGCTACACCTTC
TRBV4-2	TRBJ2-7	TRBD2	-	CASSQALGTSNYEQYF	TGTGCCAGCAGCCAAGCCCTCGGGACTAGCAACTACGAGCAGTACTTC
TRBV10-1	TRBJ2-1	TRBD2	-	CASSGPSGSDNEQFF	TGCGCCAGCAGTGGCCCTAGCGGGAGCGATAATGAGCAGTTCTTC
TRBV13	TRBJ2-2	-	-	CASSSPRQLGRDENTGELFF	TGTGCCAGCAGCTCCCCCCGCCAGTTAGGGCGGGACGAGAACACCGGGGAGCTGTTTTTT
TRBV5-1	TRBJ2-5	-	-	CASSLRPGRQTQYF	TGCGCCAGCAGCTTGCGCCCAGGGAGACAGACCCAGTACTTC
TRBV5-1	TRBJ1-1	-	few	CASSSTAGSTEAFF	TGCGCCAGCAGCTCGACGGCAGGGAGTACTGAAGCTTTCTTT
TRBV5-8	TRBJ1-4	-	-	CASSSRDMINEKLFF	TGTGCCAGCAGCTCCCGTGACATGATTAATGAAAAACTGTTTTTT
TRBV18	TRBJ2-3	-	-	CASSGSLGTDTQYF	TGTGCCAGCTCAGGGTCCTTGGGCACAGATACGCAGTATTTT
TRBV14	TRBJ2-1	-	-	CASSQETTRSSYNEQFF	TGTGCCAGCAGCCAAGAAACAACTCGGAGCTCCTACAATGAGCAGTTCTTC
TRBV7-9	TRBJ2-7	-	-	CASSPTPTDGTYEQYF	TGTGCCAGCAGCCCCACGCCGACCGACGGAACCTACGAGCAGTACTTC
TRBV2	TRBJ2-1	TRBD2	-	CASSVGLAGAREQFF	TGTGCCAGCAGTGTCGGACTAGCGGGAGCTCGGGAGCAGTTCTTC
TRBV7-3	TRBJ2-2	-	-	CASSVQGNTGELFF	TGTGCCAGCAGCGTACAGGGGAACACCGGGGAGCTGTTTTTT
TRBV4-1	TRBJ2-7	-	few	CASSQYGKLYEQYF	TGCGCCAGCAGCCAATACGGCAAACTCTACGAGCAGTACTTC
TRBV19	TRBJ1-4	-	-	CASNPDTNNEKLFF	TGTGCCAGTAACCCGGACACCAACAATGAAAAACTGTTTTTT
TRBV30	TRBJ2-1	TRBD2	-	CAWSGPIAGGREQFF	TGTGCCTGGAGTGGGCCGATAGCGGGGGGGCGAGAGCAGTTCTTC
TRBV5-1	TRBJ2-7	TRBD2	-	CASKLGGTSSYEQYF	TGCGCCAGCAAGCTTGGGGGGACTAGCTCCTACGAGCAGTACTTC
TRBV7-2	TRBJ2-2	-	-	CASSLAFRPDTGELFF	TGTGCCAGCAGCTTGGCCTTCCGCCCGGACACCGGGGAGCTGTTTTTT
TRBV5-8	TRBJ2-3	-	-	CASSFNSNTDTQYF	TGTGCCAGCAGCTTTAACAGCAACACAGATACGCAGTATTTT
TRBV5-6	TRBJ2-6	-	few	CASTPPLGSSNSGANVLTF	TGTGCCAGCACCCCCCCTCTGGGATCTTCTAACTCTGGGGCCAACGTCCTGACTTTC
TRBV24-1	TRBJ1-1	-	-	CATSEWENTEAFF	TGTGCCACCAGTGAGTGGGAGAACACTGAAGCTTTCTTT
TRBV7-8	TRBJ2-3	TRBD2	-	CASSLWVSGRAVDTQYF	TGTGCCAGCAGCTTATGGGTTTCGGGGAGGGCGGTAGATACGCAGTATTTT
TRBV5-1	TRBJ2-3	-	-	CASSAYTDTQYF	TGCGCCAGCAGCGCCTACACAGATACGCAGTATTTT